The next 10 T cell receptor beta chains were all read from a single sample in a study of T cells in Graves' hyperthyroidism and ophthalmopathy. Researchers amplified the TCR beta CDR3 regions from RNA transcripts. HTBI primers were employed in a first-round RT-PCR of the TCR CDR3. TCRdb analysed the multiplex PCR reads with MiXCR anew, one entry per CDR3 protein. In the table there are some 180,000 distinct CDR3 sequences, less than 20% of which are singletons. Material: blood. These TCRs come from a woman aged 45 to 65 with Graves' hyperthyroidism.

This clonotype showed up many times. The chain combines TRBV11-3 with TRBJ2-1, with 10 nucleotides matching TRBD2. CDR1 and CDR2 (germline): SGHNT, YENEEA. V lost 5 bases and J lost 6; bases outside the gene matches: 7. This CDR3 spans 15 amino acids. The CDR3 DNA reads TGTGCCAGCAGCCTCGGGACTAGCGTCCTCAATGAGCAGTTCTTC. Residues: CASSLGTSVLNEQFF. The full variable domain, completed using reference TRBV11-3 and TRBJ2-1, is EAGVVQSPRYKIIEKKQPVAFWCNPISGHNTLYWYLQNLGQGPELLIRYENEEAVDDSQLPKDRFSAERLKGVDSTLKIQPAELGDSAVYLCASSLGTSVLNEQFFGPGTRLTVL.

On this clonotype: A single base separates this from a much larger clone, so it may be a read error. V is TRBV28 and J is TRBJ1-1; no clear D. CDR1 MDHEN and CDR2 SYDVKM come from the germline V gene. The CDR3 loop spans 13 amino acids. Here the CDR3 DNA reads TGTGCCACCGTCGGAAGCCTGAACGCTGAAGCTTTCTTT. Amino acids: CATVGSLNAEAFF.

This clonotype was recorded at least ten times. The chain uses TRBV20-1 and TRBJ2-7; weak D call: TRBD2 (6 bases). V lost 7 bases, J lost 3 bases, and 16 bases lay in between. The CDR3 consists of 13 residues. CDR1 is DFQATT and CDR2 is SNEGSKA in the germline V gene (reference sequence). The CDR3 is CSVPGDLGYEQYF. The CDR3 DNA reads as TGCAGTGTACCCGGGGACTTAGGCTACGAGCAGTACTTC.

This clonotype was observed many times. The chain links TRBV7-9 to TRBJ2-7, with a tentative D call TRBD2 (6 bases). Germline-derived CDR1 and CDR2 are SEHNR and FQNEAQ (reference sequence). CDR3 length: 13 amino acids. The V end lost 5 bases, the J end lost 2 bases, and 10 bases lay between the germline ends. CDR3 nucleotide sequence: TGTGCCAGCAGCCCCACTAGCACCTACGAGCAGTACTTC. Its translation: CASSPTSTYEQYF. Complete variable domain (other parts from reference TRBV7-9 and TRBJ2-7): DTGVSQNPRHKITKRGQNVTFRCDPISEHNRLYWYRQTLGQGPEFLTYFQNEAQLEKSRLLSDRFSAERPKGSFSTLEIQRTEQGDSAMYLCASSPTSTYEQYFGPGTRLTVT.

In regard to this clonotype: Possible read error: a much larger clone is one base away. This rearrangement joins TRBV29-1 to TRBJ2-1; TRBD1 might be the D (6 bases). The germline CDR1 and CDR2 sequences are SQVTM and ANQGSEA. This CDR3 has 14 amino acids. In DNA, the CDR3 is TGCAGCGCTTCCCGGGACATAACCTACAATGGGCAGTTCTTC. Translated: CSASRDITYNGQFF.

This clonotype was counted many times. The CDR3 DNA is TGTGCCAGCAGGCACGAGGGACTAGCATACAATGAGCAGTTCTTC. Protein: CASRHEGLAYNEQFF. The rearrangement links TRBV12-3 or TRBV12-4 to TRBJ2-1; TRBD2 agrees at 9 bases. The V gene end was trimmed by 6 bases and the J gene end by 4 bases; junction bases not matched to a gene: 7. CDR3 size: 15 residues.

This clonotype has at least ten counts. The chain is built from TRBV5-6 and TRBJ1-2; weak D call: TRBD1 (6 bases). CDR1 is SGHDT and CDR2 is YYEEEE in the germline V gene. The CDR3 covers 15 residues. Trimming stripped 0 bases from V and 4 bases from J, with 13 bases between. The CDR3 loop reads CASSLVGQMSYGYTF. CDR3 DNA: TGTGCCAGCAGCTTGGTTGGACAGATGAGCTATGGCTACACCTTC.

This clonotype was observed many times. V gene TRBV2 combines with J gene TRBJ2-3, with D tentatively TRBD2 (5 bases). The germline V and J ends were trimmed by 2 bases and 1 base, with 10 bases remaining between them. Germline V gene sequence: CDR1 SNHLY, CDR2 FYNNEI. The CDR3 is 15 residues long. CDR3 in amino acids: CASSEQRTGTDTQYF. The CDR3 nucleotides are TGTGCCAGCAGTGAACAGCGGACGGGCACAGATACGCAGTATTTT.

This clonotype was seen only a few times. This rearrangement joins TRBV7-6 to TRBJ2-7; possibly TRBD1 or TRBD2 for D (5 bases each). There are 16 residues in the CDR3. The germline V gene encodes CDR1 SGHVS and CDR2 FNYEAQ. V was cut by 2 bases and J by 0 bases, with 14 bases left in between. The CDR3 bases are TGTGCCAGCAGCTTAATAGGGACGGAAAGCTCCTACGAGCAGTACTTC. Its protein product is CASSLIGTESSYEQYF. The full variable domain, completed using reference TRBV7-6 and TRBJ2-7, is GAGVSQSPRYKVTKRGQDVALRCDPISGHVSLYWYRQALGQGPEFLTYFNYEAQQDKSGLPNDRFSAERPEGSISTLTIQRTEQRDSAMYRCASSLIGTESSYEQYFGPGTRLTVT.

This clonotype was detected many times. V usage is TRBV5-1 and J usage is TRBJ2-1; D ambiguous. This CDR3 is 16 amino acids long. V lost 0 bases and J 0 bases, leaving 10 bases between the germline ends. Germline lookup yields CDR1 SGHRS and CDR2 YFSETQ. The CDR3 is CASSLVLGSSYNEQFF. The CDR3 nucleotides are TGCGCCAGCAGCTTGGTCCTCGGTTCCTCCTACAATGAGCAGTTCTTC.